Listed below are T cell receptor beta chains from one sample, sequenced in a study of cytomegalovirus exposure and HLA in healthy donors. TCRdb's copy holds only in-frame clones and misses some; the assay was immunoSEQ multiplex PCR. This sample has 80,000 or so clones, with about 70% found just once. The source material was PBMCs. Every receptor here comes from a male donor in good health and CMV-seropositive. Each CDR3 is given with its conserved first and last residue. Each record gives: D gene, clone size, V gene, J gene, CDR3 protein, CDR3 DNA. A D gene is named only where the DNA matches it firmly. Only some rows state a clone size, as once, few, many or a class for expanded clones.

D gene: TRBD1; clone size: NA; V gene: TRBV4-1; J gene: TRBJ1-2; CDR3 protein: CASSQEEGAPGTYGYTF; CDR3 DNA: TGCGCCAGCAGCCAAGAAGAGGGGGCTCCAGGCACATATGGCTACACCTTC
D gene: TRBD1; clone size: NA; V gene: TRBV9; J gene: TRBJ2-1; CDR3 protein: CASSVGDRGNNEQFF; CDR3 DNA: TGTGCCAGCAGCGTAGGGGACAGGGGAAACAATGAGCAGTTCTTC
D gene: TRBD1; clone size: few; V gene: TRBV4-1; J gene: TRBJ2-7; CDR3 protein: CASSPWTGDSYEQYF; CDR3 DNA: TGCGCCAGCAGCCCTTGGACAGGGGACTCCTACGAGCAGTACTTC
D gene: TRBD2; clone size: NA; V gene: TRBV30; J gene: TRBJ2-1; CDR3 protein: CAWSLAGGPNEQFF; CDR3 DNA: TGTGCCTGGAGTCTAGCGGGAGGGCCGAATGAGCAGTTCTTC
D gene: TRBD1; clone size: NA; V gene: TRBV7-2; J gene: TRBJ1-4; CDR3 protein: CASSPAVAGTGNEKLFF; CDR3 DNA: TGTGCCAGCAGCCCAGCCGTAGCGGGGACAGGGAATGAAAAACTGTTTTTT
D gene: TRBD2; clone size: NA; V gene: TRBV11-2; J gene: TRBJ2-5; CDR3 protein: CASSTGTSGRGGRQTQYF; CDR3 DNA: TGTGCCAGCAGCACTGGGACTAGCGGGAGGGGGGGGAGGCAGACCCAGTACTTC
D gene: TRBD1; clone size: NA; V gene: TRBV30; J gene: TRBJ2-3; CDR3 protein: CASRQGANTDTQYF; CDR3 DNA: TGTGCCTCACGACAGGGGGCCAACACAGATACGCAGTATTTT
D gene: NA; clone size: NA; V gene: TRBV18; J gene: TRBJ2-4; CDR3 protein: CASSQTIAKNIQYF; CDR3 DNA: TGTGCCAGCTCTCAAACAATAGCCAAAAACATTCAGTACTTC
D gene: NA; clone size: NA; V gene: TRBV29-1; J gene: TRBJ2-7; CDR3 protein: CSVKQGYEQYF; CDR3 DNA: TGCAGCGTAAAACAGGGTTACGAGCAGTACTTC
D gene: TRBD2; clone size: NA; V gene: TRBV29-1; J gene: TRBJ2-7; CDR3 protein: CSVRTSGRSEQYF; CDR3 DNA: TGCAGCGTCAGGACTAGCGGGAGGTCCGAGCAGTACTTC
D gene: TRBD2; clone size: NA; V gene: TRBV5-1; J gene: TRBJ2-5; CDR3 protein: CASSSGLATETQYF; CDR3 DNA: TGCGCCAGCAGCTCTGGACTAGCGACGGAGACCCAGTACTTC
D gene: NA; clone size: NA; V gene: TRBV2; J gene: TRBJ2-2; CDR3 protein: CASRPDTGELFF; CDR3 DNA: TGTGCCAGCAGACCGGACACCGGGGAGCTGTTTTTT
D gene: TRBD1; clone size: once; V gene: TRBV7-3; J gene: TRBJ1-1; CDR3 protein: CASSLEGQGRTEAFF; CDR3 DNA: TGTGCCAGCAGCTTGGAGGGACAGGGTCGGACTGAAGCTTTCTTT
D gene: NA; clone size: NA; V gene: TRBV28; J gene: TRBJ2-7; CDR3 protein: CASSLGLSAGSYEQYF; CDR3 DNA: TGTGCCAGCAGTTTAGGACTTTCGGCAGGCTCCTACGAGCAGTACTTC
D gene: NA; clone size: NA; V gene: TRBV18; J gene: TRBJ2-7; CDR3 protein: CASSPRDPYEQYF; CDR3 DNA: TGTGCCAGCTCACCGCGGGACCCCTACGAGCAGTACTTC
D gene: NA; clone size: NA; V gene: TRBV6-6; J gene: TRBJ1-1; CDR3 protein: CASSRQSTEAFF; CDR3 DNA: TGTGCCAGCAGCCGACAGTCAACTGAAGCTTTCTTT
D gene: TRBD1; clone size: NA; V gene: TRBV12-5; J gene: TRBJ1-1; CDR3 protein: CASGLGGQGRTEAFF; CDR3 DNA: TGTGCTAGTGGTTTGGGAGGACAGGGGAGGACTGAAGCTTTCTTT
D gene: NA; clone size: NA; V gene: TRBV16; J gene: TRBJ2-3; CDR3 protein: CASSHQGVDTQYF; CDR3 DNA: TGTGCCAGCAGCCACCAGGGCGTAGATACGCAGTATTTT
D gene: TRBD1; clone size: few; V gene: TRBV30; J gene: TRBJ1-6; CDR3 protein: CAWGPPDRADSPLHF; CDR3 DNA: TGTGCCTGGGGACCCCCAGACAGGGCGGATTCACCCCTCCACTTT
D gene: TRBD2; clone size: NA; V gene: TRBV15; J gene: TRBJ2-5; CDR3 protein: CATSSWSGDGETQYF; CDR3 DNA: TGTGCCACCAGCAGCTGGAGCGGGGATGGAGAGACCCAGTACTTC
D gene: NA; clone size: few; V gene: TRBV21-1; J gene: TRBJ2-7; CDR3 protein: CASSGRSGLFSYEQYF; CDR3 DNA: TGTGCCAGCAGCGGCCGTTCGGGACTCTTCTCCTACGAGCAGTACTTC
D gene: NA; clone size: NA; V gene: TRBV4-1; J gene: TRBJ1-2; CDR3 protein: CASSQAPGVGYGYTF; CDR3 DNA: TGCGCCAGCAGCCAAGCCCCAGGGGTTGGCTATGGCTACACCTTC
D gene: TRBD2; clone size: NA; V gene: TRBV5-4; J gene: TRBJ2-7; CDR3 protein: CASSLGDLAGGEQYF; CDR3 DNA: TGTGCCAGCAGCTTGGGTGATCTAGCGGGAGGTGAGCAGTACTTC
D gene: TRBD1; clone size: NA; V gene: TRBV5-1; J gene: TRBJ2-7; CDR3 protein: CASSLGPGGLVGGSTYEQYF; CDR3 DNA: TGCGCCAGCAGCTTGGGGCCAGGGGGTTTGGTCGGAGGATCGACCTACGAGCAGTACTTC
D gene: TRBD2; clone size: NA; V gene: TRBV7-2; J gene: TRBJ2-5; CDR3 protein: CASSLTPAGGQETQYF; CDR3 DNA: TGTGCCAGCAGCTTAACCCCAGCGGGAGGACAAGAGACCCAGTACTTC
D gene: NA; clone size: NA; V gene: TRBV4-3; J gene: TRBJ1-1; CDR3 protein: CASSQDQGLPFLNTEAFF; CDR3 DNA: TGCGCCAGCAGCCAAGATCAGGGACTGCCCTTCTTGAACACTGAAGCTTTCTTT
D gene: TRBD2; clone size: NA; V gene: TRBV5-4; J gene: TRBJ2-7; CDR3 protein: CASTRGGENEQYF; CDR3 DNA: TGTGCCAGCACACGGGGAGGGGAAAACGAGCAGTACTTC
D gene: TRBD2; clone size: NA; V gene: TRBV5-6; J gene: TRBJ2-3; CDR3 protein: CASAPGLARVADTQYF; CDR3 DNA: TGTGCCAGCGCGCCGGGACTAGCAAGGGTTGCAGATACGCAGTATTTT